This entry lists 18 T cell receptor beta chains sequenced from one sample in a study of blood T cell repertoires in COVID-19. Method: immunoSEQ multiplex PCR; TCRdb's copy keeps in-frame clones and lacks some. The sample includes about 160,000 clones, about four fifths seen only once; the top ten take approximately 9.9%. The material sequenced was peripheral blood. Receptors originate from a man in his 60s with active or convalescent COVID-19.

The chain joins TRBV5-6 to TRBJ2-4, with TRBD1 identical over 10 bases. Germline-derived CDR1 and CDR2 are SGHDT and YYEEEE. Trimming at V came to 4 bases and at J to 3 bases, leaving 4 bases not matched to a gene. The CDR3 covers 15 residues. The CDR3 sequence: CASSRDRGGKNIQYF. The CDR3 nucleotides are TGTGCCAGCAGCCGGGACAGGGGAGGCAAAAACATTCAGTACTTC.

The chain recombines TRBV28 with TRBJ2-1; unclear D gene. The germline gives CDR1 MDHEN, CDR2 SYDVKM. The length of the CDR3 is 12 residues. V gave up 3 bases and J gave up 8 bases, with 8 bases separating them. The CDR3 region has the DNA TGTGCCAGCAGTTTTCCGGTAGATGAGCAGTTCTTC. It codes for CASSFPVDEQFF.

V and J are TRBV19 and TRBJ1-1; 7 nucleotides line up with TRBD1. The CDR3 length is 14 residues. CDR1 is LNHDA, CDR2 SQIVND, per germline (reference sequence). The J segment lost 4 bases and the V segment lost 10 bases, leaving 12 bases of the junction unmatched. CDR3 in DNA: TGTGCCACCACCAACCGGCAGGGGGGCACTGAAGCTTTCTTT. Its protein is CATTNRQGGTEAFF.

The CDR3 loop reads CATGSGSREAKNIQYF. CDR3 coding DNA: TGTGCCACCGGCTCCGGGAGCCGGGAGGCCAAAAACATTCAGTACTTC. The chain joins TRBV28 to TRBJ2-4, with TRBD2 as a possible D gene (6 bases). Deletions cut 10 bases from V and 1 base from J, with 20 bases between. The CDR3 length is 16 residues. Germline loops: CDR1 MDHEN, CDR2 SYDVKM.

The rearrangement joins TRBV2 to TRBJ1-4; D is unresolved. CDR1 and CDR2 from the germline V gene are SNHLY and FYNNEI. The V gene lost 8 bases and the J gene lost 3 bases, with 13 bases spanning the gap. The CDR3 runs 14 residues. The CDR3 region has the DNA TGTGCCAGCGGGGAGGATTTTGCTAATGAAAAACTGTTTTTT. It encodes CASGEDFANEKLFF.

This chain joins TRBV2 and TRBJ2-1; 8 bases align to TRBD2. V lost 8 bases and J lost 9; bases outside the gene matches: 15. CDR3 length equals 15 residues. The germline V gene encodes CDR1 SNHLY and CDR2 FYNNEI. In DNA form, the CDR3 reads TGTGCCAGCGTTCAGGACGGGAGGGGGGTTGTTGAGCAGTTCTTC. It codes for CASVQDGRGVVEQFF.

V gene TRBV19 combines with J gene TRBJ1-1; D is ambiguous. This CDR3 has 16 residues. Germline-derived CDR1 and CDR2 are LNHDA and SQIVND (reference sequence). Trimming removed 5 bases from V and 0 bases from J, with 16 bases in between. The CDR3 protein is CASSLGGSKMNTEAFF. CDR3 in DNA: TGTGCCAGTAGTCTGGGAGGTAGTAAAATGAACACTGAAGCTTTCTTT.

CDR3 residues: CASTPGGVNGYTF. In nucleotides, the CDR3 is TGTGCCAGCACCCCGGGGGGGGTAAATGGCTACACCTTC. V usage is TRBV28 and J usage is TRBJ1-2, with a weak D call TRBD1 (5 bases). This CDR3 has 13 amino acids. V was pared by 7 bases and J by 6 bases, with 15 bases between. From germline, CDR1 is MDHEN and CDR2 SYDVKM.

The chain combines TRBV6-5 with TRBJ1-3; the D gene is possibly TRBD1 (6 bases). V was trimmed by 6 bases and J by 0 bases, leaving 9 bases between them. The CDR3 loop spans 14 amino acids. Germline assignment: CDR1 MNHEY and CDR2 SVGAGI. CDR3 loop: CASRQGSSGNTIYF. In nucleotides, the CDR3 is TGTGCCAGCAGGCAGGGGAGCTCTGGAAACACCATATATTTT.

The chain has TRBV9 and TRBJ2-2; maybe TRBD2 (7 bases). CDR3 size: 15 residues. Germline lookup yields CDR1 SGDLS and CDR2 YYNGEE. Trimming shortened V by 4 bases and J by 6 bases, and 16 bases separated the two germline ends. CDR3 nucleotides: TGTGCCAGCAGCATAACGGGGGGCCCCCCCGGGGAGCTGTTTTTT. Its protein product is CASSITGGPPGELFF.

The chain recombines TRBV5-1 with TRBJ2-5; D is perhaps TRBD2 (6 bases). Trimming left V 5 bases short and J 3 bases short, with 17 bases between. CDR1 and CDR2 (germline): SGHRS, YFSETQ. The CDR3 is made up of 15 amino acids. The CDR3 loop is CASRPGGVGEETQYF. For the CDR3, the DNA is TGCGCCAGCAGACCTGGAGGGGTGGGGGAAGAGACCCAGTACTTC.

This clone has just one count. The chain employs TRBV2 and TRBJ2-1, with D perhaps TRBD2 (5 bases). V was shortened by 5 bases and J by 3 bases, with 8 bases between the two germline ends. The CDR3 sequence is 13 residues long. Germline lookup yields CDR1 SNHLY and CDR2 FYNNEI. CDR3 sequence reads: CASSPGVYNEQFF. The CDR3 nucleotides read TGTGCCAGCAGTCCCGGGGTCTACAATGAGCAGTTCTTC.

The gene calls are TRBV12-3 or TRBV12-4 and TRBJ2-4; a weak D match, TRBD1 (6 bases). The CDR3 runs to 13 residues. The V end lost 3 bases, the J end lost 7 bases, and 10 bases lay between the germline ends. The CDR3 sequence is CASSLAGENIQYF. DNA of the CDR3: TGTGCCAGCAGTTTGGCAGGGGAGAACATTCAGTACTTC.

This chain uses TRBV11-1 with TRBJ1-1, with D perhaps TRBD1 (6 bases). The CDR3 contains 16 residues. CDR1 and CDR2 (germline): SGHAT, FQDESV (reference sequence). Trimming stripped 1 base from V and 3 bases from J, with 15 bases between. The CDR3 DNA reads TGTGCCAGCAGCTTAGACAGGGTCGGGTTAGACACTGAAGCTTTCTTT. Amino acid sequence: CASSLDRVGLDTEAFF.

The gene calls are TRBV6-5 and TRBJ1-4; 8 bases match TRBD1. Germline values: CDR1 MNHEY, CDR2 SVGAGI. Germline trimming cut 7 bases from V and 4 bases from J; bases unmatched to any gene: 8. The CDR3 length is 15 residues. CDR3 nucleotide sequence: TGTGCCAGCAACAGGGGGAGAAAGGGTAATGAAAAACTGTTTTTT. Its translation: CASNRGRKGNEKLFF.

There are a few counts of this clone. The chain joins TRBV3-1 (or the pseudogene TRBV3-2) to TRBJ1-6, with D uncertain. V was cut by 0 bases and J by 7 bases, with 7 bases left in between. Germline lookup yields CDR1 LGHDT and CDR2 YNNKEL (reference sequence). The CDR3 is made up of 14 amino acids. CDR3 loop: CASSQEGRNSPLHF. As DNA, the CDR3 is TGTGCCAGCAGCCAAGAAGGGAGGAATTCACCCCTCCACTTT.

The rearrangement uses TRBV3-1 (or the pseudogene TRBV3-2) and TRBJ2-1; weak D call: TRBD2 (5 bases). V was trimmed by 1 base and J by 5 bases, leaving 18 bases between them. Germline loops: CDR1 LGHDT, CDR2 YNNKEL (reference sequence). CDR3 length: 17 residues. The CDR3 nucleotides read TGTGCCAGCAGCCAAGGCACCAGACGGCCGGGAAACAATGAGCAGTTCTTC. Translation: CASSQGTRRPGNNEQFF.

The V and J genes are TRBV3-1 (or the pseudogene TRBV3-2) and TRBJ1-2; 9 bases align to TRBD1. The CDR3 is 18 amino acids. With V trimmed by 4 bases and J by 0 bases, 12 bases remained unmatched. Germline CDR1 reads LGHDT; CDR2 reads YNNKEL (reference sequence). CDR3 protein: CASSPRDRARGANYGYTF. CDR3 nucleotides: TGTGCCAGCAGCCCTCGGGACAGGGCACGAGGAGCTAACTATGGCTACACCTTC.